This T cell receptor (beta chain) comes out of a study of T cells in Graves' hyperthyroidism and ophthalmopathy. Study context: Upon initial diagnosis and before any treatment, peripheral blood was collected.

Study-wide results and caveats: Most thyroid clonotypes that were expanded above 0.001 also turned up in blood.

TCR beta CDR3 regions were amplified from RNA. In the first-round RT-PCR of the TCR CDR3, the HTBI primer set was used. MiXCR, run by TCRdb on the multiplex PCR reads, gives a single entry per CDR3 protein. The table shows about 360,000 distinct CDR3 sequences, with approximately 13% occurring only once. With a duration under 2 months, the hyperthyroidism was newly diagnosed in patients aged 18 to 65. Diagnoses used clinical symptoms, serum thyroxine and TRAb, thyroid ultrasound and orbital computed tomography. This clonotype has a count of ten or more. The antigen is not known. The CDR3 contains 15 residues. Trimming took off 3 bases at V and 3 bases at J, with 12 bases between the two ends. In germline, CDR1 is SGHRS, CDR2 YFSETQ.

The receptor was derived from a woman between 18 and 29 years old with Graves' hyperthyroidism. The sequencing sample was made of blood. The chain couples TRBV5-1 to TRBJ1-4; D call uncertain. CDR3 loop: CASSSRTAANEKLFF. The CDR3 DNA is TGCGCCAGCAGCTCTCGGACGGCCGCTAATGAAAAACTGTTTTTT.